The 30 T cell receptor beta chains presented below share a single source sample, sequenced in a study of T-cell reconstitution after alpha-beta-depleted transplantation in children. TCRbeta library construction was performed incorporating unique molecular identifiers. TCRdb recomputed calls from the PCR reads with MiXCR, one row per CDR3 protein. The data hold a few hundred thousand distinct CDR3 sequences, with 20% to 30% observed a single time. The sequences come from PBMCs, mostly from graft donor cells, collected 360 days after TCRalphabeta/CD19-depleted stem cell transplant. These receptor sequences come from a female patient younger than 10 who had a stem cell transplant for congenital amegakaryocytic thrombocytopenia, so the T cells may come from the graft donor.

The chain couples TRBV7-9 to TRBJ1-1, with no clear D. This CDR3 comprises 15 residues. The germline gives CDR1 SEHNR, CDR2 FQNEAQ (reference sequence). Trimming removed 4 bases at V and 1 base at J, with 13 bases between. The CDR3 spells CASSYHYRQNTEAFF. The CDR3 DNA follows: TGTGCCAGCAGCTACCACTACAGACAGAACACTGAAGCTTTCTTT.

V gene TRBV29-1 combines with J gene TRBJ1-1; a weak D match, TRBD1 (6 bases). Germline loops: CDR1 SQVTM, CDR2 ANQGSEA. The CDR3 covers 14 residues. V was trimmed by 7 bases and J by 1 base, leaving 16 bases between them. The CDR3 DNA reads as TGCAGCGGTCTGGGGGACATCGAGAACACTGAAGCTTTCTTT. Translating it yields CSGLGDIENTEAFF.

The rearrangement uses TRBV14 and TRBJ1-1; 12 nucleotides agree with TRBD1. The trim removed 4 bases at V and 3 bases at J, leaving 6 bases unmatched. From germline, CDR1 is SGHDN and CDR2 FVKESK. This CDR3 spans 16 amino acids. This CDR3 reads CASSRRDRGPDTEAFF. In nucleotides, the CDR3 is TGTGCCAGCAGCCGCCGGGACAGGGGGCCTGACACTGAAGCTTTCTTT.

In this sample, this clonotype turned up a few times. This chain links TRBV20-1 with TRBJ2-3; no reliable D call. Germline values: CDR1 DFQATT, CDR2 SNEGSKA (reference sequence). Trimming stripped 3 bases from V and 6 bases from J, with 10 bases between. This CDR3 has 12 residues. The CDR3 bases are TGCAGTGCTAGCACCTCTTGGGATACGCAGTATTTT. It is translated as CSASTSWDTQYF.

This clonotype was detected ten times or more. The chain combines TRBV12-3 or TRBV12-4 with TRBJ2-1, with D unresolved. V lost 5 bases and J 6 bases, leaving 5 bases between the germline ends. This CDR3 has 11 amino acids. The CDR3 region is CASSNLNEQFF. The CDR3 DNA follows: TGTGCCAGCAGTAACCTCAATGAGCAGTTCTTC.

This clonotype was seen at least ten times. This rearrangement joins TRBV15 to TRBJ2-5; D gene ambiguous. From germline, CDR1 is LNHNV and CDR2 YYDKDF (reference sequence). This CDR3 has 12 residues. Trimming took 0 bases from V and 5 from J, leaving 4 bases between them. This CDR3 is CATSRDRETQYF. DNA for the CDR3: TGTGCCACCAGCAGAGATAGGGAGACCCAGTACTTC.

This rearrangement joins TRBV7-2 to TRBJ1-6, with D perhaps matching TRBD1 (5 bases). The germline CDR1 and CDR2 sequences are SGHTA and FQGNSA. Between the trimmed V and J ends, which lost 4 bases and 6 bases, there was a span of 10 bases. The CDR3 extends over 14 amino acids. The CDR3 protein is CASSSGPINSPLHF. The CDR3 DNA is TGTGCCAGCAGCTCGGGACCGATTAATTCACCCCTCCACTTT.

This chain uses TRBV19 with TRBJ1-5; D not resolved. V lost 6 bases to trimming and J lost 6 bases, with 15 bases between them. CDR1 is LNHDA, CDR2 SQIVND, per germline (reference sequence). The CDR3 has 14 amino acids. Here the CDR3 reads CASRGLYGVQPQHF. The CDR3 region has the DNA TGTGCCAGTAGGGGTCTCTACGGGGTTCAGCCCCAGCATTTT.

This clonotype was seen ten or more times. This chain links TRBV6-2 or TRBV6-3 with TRBJ2-7; the match to TRBD1 covers 8 bases. The CDR3 loop spans 14 amino acids. The junction had 5 bases not matched to a gene; V was cut back by 6 bases and J by 1 base. Germline assignment: CDR1 MNHEY and CDR2 SVGEGT. CDR3 loop: CASSFRDRSYEQYF. The CDR3 DNA sequence: TGTGCCAGCAGCTTCCGGGACAGGTCCTACGAGCAGTACTTC.

This clonotype occurred many times. CDR3 region: CASSPGSLGYGYTF. The CDR3 DNA follows: TGTGCCAGCAGCCCCGGCAGCCTCGGCTATGGCTACACCTTC. This chain uses TRBV11-2 with TRBJ1-2; no clear D gene. The CDR3 runs to 14 residues. V shed 5 bases and J shed 4 bases, with 14 bases lying between them. Germline V gene data show CDR1 as SGHAT and CDR2 as FQNNGV.

This clonotype was seen a few times. The J gene is TRBJ2-7, the V gene TRBV3-1, with D possibly called TRBD1 or TRBD2 (5 bases each). The germline V gene encodes CDR1 LGHDT and CDR2 YNNKEL (reference sequence). Trimming took 1 base from V and 0 from J, leaving 13 bases between them. The CDR3 is 16 amino acids. CDR3 DNA sequence: TGTGCCAGCAGCCAAGCGCCCCGGGACCACTCCTACGAGCAGTACTTC. Amino acid sequence: CASSQAPRDHSYEQYF.

This clonotype was counted only a few times. In DNA, the CDR3 is TGTGCCAGCAGCTTGCTTCGTCGACAGGGGGCGTACTACGAGCAGTACTTC. Amino acids: CASSLLRRQGAYYEQYF. This chain joins TRBV5-6 and TRBJ2-7; TRBD1 matches at 10 bases. The junction had 10 bases not matched to a gene; V was cut back by 1 base and J by 3 bases. This CDR3 comprises 17 residues. Germline CDR1 SGHDT, CDR2 YYEEEE.

The V gene is TRBV28, the J gene TRBJ1-2; a possible D gene is TRBD1 (6 bases). Germline CDR1 MDHEN, CDR2 SYDVKM. The CDR3 is 15 residues long. The V and J ends lost 6 bases and 2 bases respectively, with 16 bases between them. The CDR3 region is CASSPGGAGNYGYTF. CDR3 coding DNA: TGTGCCAGCAGCCCGGGGGGGGCCGGGAACTATGGCTACACCTTC.

This clonotype appeared a few times. The chain employs TRBV20-1 and TRBJ2-7; D perhaps matches TRBD2 (6 bases). CDR3 length equals 14 residues. Trimming shortened V by 6 bases and J by 4 bases, and 19 bases separated the two germline ends. The germline gives CDR1 DFQATT, CDR2 SNEGSKA (reference sequence). The CDR3 DNA is TGCAGTGCGGAACCCCAGGAGACTAGTTACGAGCAGTACTTC. Its protein product is CSAEPQETSYEQYF.

This clonotype occurred many times. The chain couples TRBV4-2 to TRBJ2-7; no definite D call. V was clipped by 0 bases and J by 3 bases, with 12 bases between them. The CDR3 has 15 amino acids. Per germline, CDR1 LGHNA and CDR2 YNFKEQ. The CDR3 DNA follows: TGTGCCAGCAGCCAAGATTGGGTTGGGGACTACGAGCAGTACTTC. Protein: CASSQDWVGDYEQYF.

This clonotype was counted only a few times. This chain connects TRBV20-1 to TRBJ2-5; TRBD2 matches at 14 bases. The V gene's germline CDR1 is DFQATT and CDR2 SNEGSKA (reference sequence). The CDR3 extends over 16 amino acids. V dropped 2 bases and J dropped 5; count of bases not matched to a gene: 7. The CDR3 nucleotides read TGCAGTGCTAGATGGACTAGCGGGAGGTCGGGGGAGACCCAGTACTTC. Its translation is CSARWTSGRSGETQYF.

This clonotype was counted a few times. The rearrangement uses TRBV20-1 and TRBJ2-3, with TRBD1 as a possible D gene (6 bases). The CDR3 spans 15 residues. Germline CDR1 reads DFQATT; CDR2 reads SNEGSKA (reference sequence). The V gene lost 5 bases and the J gene lost 0 bases, with 15 bases spanning the gap. CDR3 amino acids: CSAPPGQFSTDTQYF. DNA for the CDR3: TGCAGTGCTCCGCCCGGACAGTTTAGCACAGATACGCAGTATTTT.

This clonotype was detected a few times. This chain links TRBV5-4 with TRBJ1-3, with D unresolved. V lost 1 base and J 4 bases, leaving 3 bases between the germline ends. This CDR3 comprises 12 residues. Germline assignment: CDR1 SGHNT and CDR2 YYREEE (reference sequence). The CDR3 protein is CASSLWGNTIYF. Here the CDR3 DNA reads TGTGCCAGCAGCTTGTGGGGAAACACCATATATTTT.

The chain couples TRBV3-1 to TRBJ1-4, with TRBD1 identical over 9 bases. The V gene's germline CDR1 is LGHDT and CDR2 YNNKEL (reference sequence). Losses at the gene ends were 7 bases for V and 8 bases for J; bases not matched to a gene: 8. This CDR3 spans 14 amino acids. CDR3 DNA sequence: TGTGCCAGCACTAAACAGGGGGCGCACGAAAAACTGTTTTTT. Amino acids: CASTKQGAHEKLFF.

This clonotype was recorded only once. The rearrangement joins TRBV3-1 to TRBJ2-3; no clear D gene. The V gene lost 4 bases and the J gene lost 4 bases, with 6 bases spanning the gap. The V gene's germline CDR1 is LGHDT and CDR2 YNNKEL (reference sequence). This CDR3 is built from 12 residues. This chain's CDR3 is CASSRTSDTQYF. For the CDR3, the DNA is TGTGCCAGCAGCCGCACTTCAGATACGCAGTATTTT.

This clonotype has only a few counts. The chain couples TRBV4-1 to TRBJ2-3; D not certain. The CDR3 is 14 amino acids. Per germline, CDR1 MGHRA and CDR2 YSYEKL. V shed 2 bases and J shed 6 bases, with 12 bases lying between them. The CDR3 nucleotides read TGCGCCAGCAGCCAATCATTAGGAAGGGATACGCAGTATTTT. Amino acids: CASSQSLGRDTQYF.

Only a few counts were recorded for this clonotype. This chain connects TRBV29-1 to TRBJ2-5; 12 bases align to TRBD2. V was clipped by 1 base and J by 2 bases; unmatched bases: 8. Germline V gene lookup returns CDR1 SQVTM and CDR2 ANQGSEA. This CDR3 contains 17 residues. As DNA, the CDR3 is TGCAGCGTTGAAGGACTAGCGGGGGCGCCGCGTCAAGAGACCCAGTACTTC. Protein product: CSVEGLAGAPRQETQYF. Looking up the rest from reference TRBV29-1 and TRBJ2-5 gives the full variable domain: SAVISQKPSRDICQRGTSLTIQCQVDSQVTMMFWYRQQPGQSLTLIATANQGSEATYESGFVIDKFPISRPNLTFSTLTVSNMSPEDSSIYLCSVEGLAGAPRQETQYFGPGTRLLVL.

This clonotype was detected only a few times. The chain has TRBV6-2 or TRBV6-3 and TRBJ1-3; D gene uncertain. Trimming removed 0 bases from V and 0 bases from J, with 3 bases in between. This CDR3 region has 14 residues. The germline CDR1 and CDR2 sequences are MNHEY and SVGEGT. As DNA, the CDR3 is TGTGCCAGCAGTTACTCTGACTCTGGAAACACCATATATTTT. This translates into CASSYSDSGNTIYF.

This clonotype has at least ten counts. V gene TRBV11-2 combines with J gene TRBJ2-3, with D unclear. The CDR3 is made up of 16 amino acids. The V and J ends lost 5 bases and 2 bases respectively, with 17 bases between them. The V gene's germline CDR1 is SGHAT and CDR2 FQNNGV. CDR3 nucleotide sequence: TGTGCCAGCAGCCCCTACCTACAGAGCGCCACAGATACGCAGTATTTT. It encodes CASSPYLQSATDTQYF.

A few counts support this clonotype. The chain couples TRBV2 to TRBJ2-1; the match to TRBD2 covers 7 bases. There are 14 residues in the CDR3. Germline V lookup: CDR1 SNHLY, CDR2 FYNNEI. V was pared by 8 bases and J by 2 bases, with 6 bases of the junction left unmatched. The CDR3 DNA sequence: TGTGCCAGCCAGGATGCGGGGGCCTACAATGAGCAGTTCTTC. It codes for CASQDAGAYNEQFF.

This clonotype was found many times. The chain has TRBV20-1 and TRBJ2-1; D is possibly TRBD2 (6 bases). CDR3 length equals 16 residues. V was shortened by 3 bases and J by 2 bases, with 17 bases between the two germline ends. Germline V gene sequence: CDR1 DFQATT, CDR2 SNEGSKA (reference sequence). CDR3 amino acids: CSARDGGITPYNEQFF. The CDR3 DNA sequence: TGCAGTGCTAGGGACGGCGGGATCACCCCCTACAATGAGCAGTTCTTC.

V and J are TRBV11-2 and TRBJ2-3; D is unclear. The CDR3 totals 14 residues. The V and J ends lost 5 bases and 1 base respectively, with 10 bases between them. Germline V CDR1 and CDR2: SGHAT, FQNNGV. CDR3 in amino acids: CASSPKRGTDTQYF. CDR3 nucleotides: TGTGCCAGCAGCCCAAAACGGGGCACAGATACGCAGTATTTT.

The sample holds many counts of this clonotype. V and J are TRBV7-8 and TRBJ2-2; TRBD2 is a possible D gene (5 bases). The CDR3 is 14 amino acids. Germline V gene data show CDR1 as SGHVS and CDR2 as FQNEAQ. The ends were cut back, 5 bases at V and 4 bases at J, with 11 bases in the middle. CDR3 DNA sequence: TGTGCCAGCAGCCGAGGGCCCCCCACCGGGGAGCTGTTTTTT. It codes for CASSRGPPTGELFF. The full variable domain, with the rest looked up from reference TRBV7-8 and TRBJ2-2, is GAGVSQSPRYKVAKRGQDVALRCDPISGHVSLFWYQQALGQGPEFLTYFQNEAQLDKSGLPSDRFFAERPEGSVSTLKIQRTQQEDSAVYLCASSRGPPTGELFFGEGSRLTVL.

This clonotype was seen a handful of times. The rearrangement uses TRBV2 and TRBJ2-7, with 8 bases fitting TRBD1. The germline V gene has CDR1 SNHLY and CDR2 FYNNEI. CDR3 length: 13 amino acids. Trimming removed 10 bases from V and 6 bases from J; junction bases left unmatched: 11. The CDR3 DNA is TGTGCCACCAATGGGGACAGGACAACCGAGCAGTACTTC. Its protein is CATNGDRTTEQYF.

The CDR3: CASSLYRDSSTDTQYF. For the CDR3, the DNA is TGTGCCAGCAGCCTGTACAGGGACTCTAGCACAGATACGCAGTATTTT. The rearrangement links TRBV11-2 to TRBJ2-3; D could derive from TRBD1 or TRBD2 (6 bases each). Trimming removed 5 bases at V and 0 bases at J, with 15 bases between. CDR1 is SGHAT and CDR2 is FQNNGV in the germline V gene. The CDR3 is 16 residues long.